These T cell receptor beta chains were read from a single sample in a study of response to subunit inactivated influenza vaccine. TCRdb re-derived calls from the RT-PCR reads in MiXCR, one entry per CDR3 protein. Of roughly 670,000 distinct CDR3 sequences in the sample, about 14% were seen once. Sequenced material: PBMCs from blood, taken roughly 2 weeks before vaccination. The receptors derive from a man in his fifties who received an inactivated influenza vaccine. Both conserved end residues are part of each CDR3. The D gene is left open where the match is weak. The size field is filled for only some rows; it gives once, few, many or a size class.

d_call: TRBD1
j_call: TRBJ1-2
v_call: TRBV5-1
clone_size: .
cdr3_nt: TGCGCCAGCTCCGGACAGGGGGCGGACTATGGCTACACCTTC
cdr3_aa: CASSGQGADYGYTF

d_call: .
j_call: TRBJ1-1
v_call: TRBV20-1
clone_size: many
cdr3_nt: TGCAGTGCTAGAAGCCCTTCGACGACTCTGTCTGTAATGAACACTGAAGCTTTCTTT
cdr3_aa: CSARSPSTTLSVMNTEAFF

d_call: .
j_call: TRBJ1-2
v_call: TRBV5-4
clone_size: many
cdr3_nt: TGTGCCAGCAGCTTGGACAGGACTAACTATGGCTACACCTTC
cdr3_aa: CASSLDRTNYGYTF

d_call: .
j_call: TRBJ2-7
v_call: TRBV12-3/TRBV12-4
clone_size: few
cdr3_nt: TGTGCCAGCAGTTTCAGGGGTTACGTATACGAGCAGTACTTC
cdr3_aa: CASSFRGYVYEQYF

d_call: TRBD2
j_call: TRBJ2-5
v_call: TRBV6-1
clone_size: .
cdr3_nt: TGTGCCAGCAGTCCTACTAGCGGGACCCTTGTGGAGACCCAGTACTTC
cdr3_aa: CASSPTSGTLVETQYF

d_call: .
j_call: TRBJ1-4
v_call: TRBV30
clone_size: few
cdr3_nt: TGTGCCTGGAGTACCCGGACAGAGAATGAAAAACTGTTTTTT
cdr3_aa: CAWSTRTENEKLFF

d_call: TRBD2
j_call: TRBJ2-5
v_call: TRBV18
clone_size: few
cdr3_nt: TGTGCCAGCTCACCACCGGGTCTAGCGGGAGGAGGCGAGACCCAGTACTTC
cdr3_aa: CASSPPGLAGGGETQYF

d_call: .
j_call: TRBJ2-5
v_call: TRBV20-1
clone_size: few
cdr3_nt: TGCAGTGCTGCCCGGGACCAAGAGACCCAGTACTTC
cdr3_aa: CSAARDQETQYF

d_call: TRBD1
j_call: TRBJ2-5
v_call: TRBV7-2
clone_size: .
cdr3_nt: TGTGCCAGCAACTCCCCCTTTCGACAGGGACAAGAGACCCAGTACTTC
cdr3_aa: CASNSPFRQGQETQYF

d_call: TRBD1
j_call: TRBJ1-2
v_call: TRBV2
clone_size: few
cdr3_nt: TGTGCCAGCACCCTGACAGGGGTTGGCTACACCTTC
cdr3_aa: CASTLTGVGYTF

d_call: .
j_call: TRBJ2-3
v_call: TRBV2
clone_size: few
cdr3_nt: TGTGCCACCTCGAGGTGGTATACGCAGTATTTT
cdr3_aa: CATSRWYTQYF

d_call: TRBD1
j_call: TRBJ1-1
v_call: TRBV5-1
clone_size: few
cdr3_nt: TGCGCCAGCAGCTCGACAGGGGTGAACACTGAAGCTTTCTTT
cdr3_aa: CASSSTGVNTEAFF

d_call: .
j_call: TRBJ2-5
v_call: TRBV10-2
clone_size: .
cdr3_nt: TGCGCCAGCATTGGAGGTGGCAGGGAGACCCAGTACTTC
cdr3_aa: CASIGGGRETQYF

d_call: TRBD2
j_call: TRBJ2-7
v_call: TRBV20-1
clone_size: few
cdr3_nt: TGCAGTGCTTTACTAGCGAGAAGCTCCTACGAGCAGTACTTC
cdr3_aa: CSALLARSSYEQYF

d_call: .
j_call: TRBJ1-5
v_call: TRBV7-2
clone_size: few
cdr3_nt: TGTGCCAGCAGCCTCAGGGACGGGCGGCAGCCCCAGCATTTT
cdr3_aa: CASSLRDGRQPQHF

d_call: .
j_call: TRBJ2-6
v_call: TRBV19
clone_size: .
cdr3_nt: TGTGCCACCCTCCCCGGGGCTGGGGCCAACGTCCTGACTTTC
cdr3_aa: CATLPGAGANVLTF

d_call: .
j_call: TRBJ2-7
v_call: TRBV7-9
clone_size: .
cdr3_nt: TGTGCCAGCAGCTTGACCGGGGGGCCCAACGAGCAGTACTTC
cdr3_aa: CASSLTGGPNEQYF

d_call: TRBD1
j_call: TRBJ2-3
v_call: TRBV11-2
clone_size: few
cdr3_nt: TGTGCCAGCAGCTACAGGGGTTTCGAAACCACAGATACGCAGTATTTT
cdr3_aa: CASSYRGFETTDTQYF

d_call: .
j_call: TRBJ2-6
v_call: TRBV29-1
clone_size: few
cdr3_nt: TGCAGCGCGACAGCCGGATCGGCTGGGGCCAACGTCCTGACTTTC
cdr3_aa: CSATAGSAGANVLTF

d_call: .
j_call: TRBJ2-7
v_call: TRBV6-2/TRBV6-3
clone_size: few
cdr3_nt: TGTGCCAGCAGTTACACGGGACGGACGGGGGAGCAGTACTTC
cdr3_aa: CASSYTGRTGEQYF

d_call: .
j_call: TRBJ2-7
v_call: TRBV7-2
clone_size: few
cdr3_nt: TGTGCCAGCAGCCTGGATTCTGCCTCGGGGAGGGAGCAGTACTTC
cdr3_aa: CASSLDSASGREQYF

d_call: .
j_call: TRBJ2-1
v_call: TRBV5-1
clone_size: .
cdr3_nt: TGCGCCAGCAGCTTGGCCGGAGGACTACGCTTCAACAATGAGCAGTTCTTC
cdr3_aa: CASSLAGGLRFNNEQFF

d_call: .
j_call: TRBJ2-7
v_call: TRBV25-1
clone_size: .
cdr3_nt: TGTGCCAGCAGTAACACCGGGACTGGTTACGAGCAGTACTTC
cdr3_aa: CASSNTGTGYEQYF

d_call: TRBD1
j_call: TRBJ2-2
v_call: TRBV30
clone_size: few
cdr3_nt: TGTGCCTGGAGGCTACCGGGACAGGGTTCCACCGGGGAGCTGTTTTTT
cdr3_aa: CAWRLPGQGSTGELFF

d_call: .
j_call: TRBJ2-3
v_call: TRBV5-1
clone_size: many
cdr3_nt: TGCGCCAGCAGCCCCGGACCCACAGATACGCAGTATTTT
cdr3_aa: CASSPGPTDTQYF

d_call: .
j_call: TRBJ1-2
v_call: TRBV9
clone_size: .
cdr3_nt: TGTGCCAGCAGCGTAGCTAATAAGGGGATGGGCGGCTACACCTTC
cdr3_aa: CASSVANKGMGGYTF

d_call: .
j_call: TRBJ2-7
v_call: TRBV20-1
clone_size: once
cdr3_nt: TGCAGTGCTAGAGAAGGGGCAGTTCCTTCCTACGAGCAGTACTTC
cdr3_aa: CSAREGAVPSYEQYF

d_call: .
j_call: TRBJ2-7
v_call: TRBV20-1
clone_size: .
cdr3_nt: TGCAGTGCTAGAGTGCCGAGCTCCTACGAGCAGTACTTC
cdr3_aa: CSARVPSSYEQYF

d_call: .
j_call: TRBJ2-6
v_call: TRBV7-9
clone_size: few
cdr3_nt: TGTGCCCGGGGAGGGGGAATCTCTGGGGCCAACGTCCTGACTTTC
cdr3_aa: CARGGGISGANVLTF

d_call: .
j_call: TRBJ2-6
v_call: TRBV20-1
clone_size: .
cdr3_nt: TGCAGTGCTGGAACCCCTTTCTCTGGGGCCAACGTCCTGACTTTC
cdr3_aa: CSAGTPFSGANVLTF

d_call: .
j_call: TRBJ2-1
v_call: TRBV9
clone_size: few
cdr3_nt: TGTGCCAGCAGCGTAGGAGGGACCGGGACGGTTTACAATGAGCAGTTCTTC
cdr3_aa: CASSVGGTGTVYNEQFF

d_call: .
j_call: TRBJ2-3
v_call: TRBV12-3/TRBV12-4
clone_size: many
cdr3_nt: TGTGCCAGCAGTTTAGCCCGAGGCGGGGATACGCAGTATTTT
cdr3_aa: CASSLARGGDTQYF

d_call: .
j_call: TRBJ2-1
v_call: TRBV6-5
clone_size: many
cdr3_nt: TGTGCCAGCAGTCCTCGACGCCAGCTTTACAATGAGCAGTTCTTC
cdr3_aa: CASSPRRQLYNEQFF

d_call: .
j_call: TRBJ1-2
v_call: TRBV4-1
clone_size: few
cdr3_nt: TGCGCCAGCAGCCAAGAGGGTAGGGACCTTTTTTATGGCTACACCTTC
cdr3_aa: CASSQEGRDLFYGYTF

d_call: .
j_call: TRBJ2-3
v_call: TRBV11-2
clone_size: few
cdr3_nt: TGTGCCAGCAGCTTCGATGGACGCACAGATACGCAGTATTTT
cdr3_aa: CASSFDGRTDTQYF

d_call: .
j_call: TRBJ2-7
v_call: TRBV6-2/TRBV6-3
clone_size: few
cdr3_nt: TGTGCCAGCCAAAGGGGATGGCAGGTAAAGACCTACGAGCAGTACTTC
cdr3_aa: CASQRGWQVKTYEQYF

d_call: .
j_call: TRBJ2-7
v_call: TRBV27
clone_size: few
cdr3_nt: TGTGCCAGCAGTTTGGGCCGACTCTCCTACGAGCAGTACTTC
cdr3_aa: CASSLGRLSYEQYF

d_call: .
j_call: TRBJ2-1
v_call: TRBV7-2
clone_size: .
cdr3_nt: TGTGCCAGCAGCACCGGGACTTACAATGAGCAGTTCTTC
cdr3_aa: CASSTGTYNEQFF

d_call: .
j_call: TRBJ1-1
v_call: TRBV20-1
clone_size: .
cdr3_nt: TGCAGTGCTAGAGATTTGGGGATGAACACTGAAGCTTTCTTT
cdr3_aa: CSARDLGMNTEAFF

d_call: TRBD1
j_call: TRBJ2-5
v_call: TRBV29-1
clone_size: .
cdr3_nt: TGCAGCGTTGAAACTGGACAGGGCCGGGAGACCCAGTACTTC
cdr3_aa: CSVETGQGRETQYF

d_call: .
j_call: TRBJ1-2
v_call: TRBV7-2
clone_size: few
cdr3_nt: TGTGCCAGCAGCTCAGTGGGGGGGGTTCGGAGCTACACCTTC
cdr3_aa: CASSSVGGVRSYTF

d_call: TRBD2
j_call: TRBJ2-5
v_call: TRBV29-1
clone_size: .
cdr3_nt: TGCAGCGTCATAACTAGCGGAGAGACCCAGTACTTC
cdr3_aa: CSVITSGETQYF